A selection of T cell receptor beta chains follows, all from one sample in a study of tumor-infiltrating lymphocytes in primary liver carcinoma. TCRdb ran MiXCR on the multiplex PCR reads and lists one entry per CDR3 protein. The sample consists of roughly 49,000 distinct CDR3 sequences, roughly 80% of them appearing once. The specimen was liver tumor tissue from sampling region 5. These receptor sequences come from a man aged 40-49 years with primary liver carcinoma and hepatitis B virus infection. Both conserved end residues are part of each CDR3. A D gene is named only where the DNA matches it firmly. Size values are once, few and many counts, or a class for expanded clones, and some rows have none.

clone size: medium-sized; D gene: -; J gene: TRBJ1-2; V gene: TRBV6-2/TRBV6-3; CDR3 protein: CASGLFNYGYTF; CDR3 DNA: TGTGCCAGCGGACTGTTTAACTATGGCTACACCTTC
clone size: once; D gene: -; J gene: TRBJ1-5; V gene: TRBV12-3/TRBV12-4; CDR3 protein: CASMRGTAINQPQHF; CDR3 DNA: TGCGCCAGCATGCGGGGCACCGCAATAAATCAGCCCCAGCACTTT
clone size: many; D gene: -; J gene: TRBJ1-1; V gene: TRBV2; CDR3 protein: CASSAPGGVAEAFF; CDR3 DNA: TGTGCCAGCAGTGCACCGGGGGGGGTCGCTGAAGCTTTCTTT
clone size: -; D gene: TRBD2; J gene: TRBJ2-5; V gene: TRBV4-3; CDR3 protein: CTSSQAASGRTGGTQYF; CDR3 DNA: TGCACCAGCAGCCAAGCAGCTAGCGGGAGGACTGGTGGGACCCAGTACTTC
clone size: -; D gene: TRBD2; J gene: TRBJ2-7; V gene: TRBV7-2; CDR3 protein: CASSLLLTSGRNEQYF; CDR3 DNA: TGTGCCAGCAGTCTGCTCCTGACTAGCGGGAGGAACGAGCAGTACTTC
clone size: few; D gene: TRBD2; J gene: TRBJ2-4; V gene: TRBV18; CDR3 protein: CASSPLAGAKNIQYF; CDR3 DNA: TGTGCCAGCTCACCTTTAGCGGGAGCCAAAAACATTCAGTACTTC
clone size: -; D gene: -; J gene: TRBJ2-2; V gene: TRBV11-1; CDR3 protein: CASSYTGPFSCELFF; CDR3 DNA: TGTGCCAGCAGCTATACAGGACCTTTCTCCTGTGAGTTGTTTTTT
clone size: -; D gene: -; J gene: TRBJ1-5; V gene: TRBV6-1; CDR3 protein: CVSSAREDPPQHF; CDR3 DNA: TGTGTCAGCAGTGCCAGGGAGGATCCGCCCCAGCATTTT
clone size: few; D gene: TRBD1; J gene: TRBJ1-2; V gene: TRBV29-1; CDR3 protein: CSVDTGGSGYRGYSF; CDR3 DNA: TGCAGCGTTGATACAGGGGGTTCAGGGTATCGTGGCTACAGCTTC
clone size: -; D gene: -; J gene: TRBJ2-2; V gene: TRBV11-1; CDR3 protein: CASSFTEPFSVELFF; CDR3 DNA: TGTGCCAGCAGCTTTACAGAACCTTTCTCCGTGGAGCTGTTTTTT